These 3 T cell receptor beta chains were all obtained from the same sample, sequenced in a study of blood T cell repertoires in COVID-19. The assay was immunoSEQ multiplex PCR, and TCRdb's table has in-frame clones only and misses some. The sample records roughly 100,000 clones, over 70% being singletons. What was sequenced was peripheral blood. The receptors originated from a human donor in a cohort sampled during active COVID-19.

There are a few counts of this clone. The V gene is TRBV3-1 (or the pseudogene TRBV3-2), the J gene TRBJ1-5, with 9 bases aligning to TRBD1. Germline V gene lookup returns CDR1 LGHDT and CDR2 YNNKEL (reference sequence). Trimming took 1 base from V and 1 from J; bases not matched to a gene: 8. The CDR3 is made up of 18 amino acids. The CDR3 sequence: CASSQGGQGGMSNQPQHF. DNA for the CDR3: TGTGCCAGCAGCCAAGGGGGACAGGGTGGGATGAGCAATCAGCCCCAGCATTTT.

This clone was seen only once. The chain joins TRBV4-2 to TRBJ1-1; TRBD1 might be the D (6 bases). V was cut by 1 base and J by 5 bases, with 11 bases left in between. In germline, CDR1 is LGHNA, CDR2 YNFKEQ. This CDR3 has 14 residues. CDR3 sequence: CASSQVERGTEAFF. CDR3 in DNA: TGTGCCAGCAGCCAAGTGGAAAGGGGGACTGAAGCTTTCTTT.

This clone was observed many times. The chain couples TRBV29-1 to TRBJ1-6; D may be TRBD1 (5 bases). The CDR3 spans 11 residues. Trimming shortened V by 2 bases and J by 14 bases, and 10 bases separated the two germline ends. CDR1 SQVTM and CDR2 ANQGSEA come from the germline V gene. CDR3 nucleotide sequence: TGCAGCGTTGAATCCCAGGGAACCCTCCACTTT. This gives the protein CSVESQGTLHF.